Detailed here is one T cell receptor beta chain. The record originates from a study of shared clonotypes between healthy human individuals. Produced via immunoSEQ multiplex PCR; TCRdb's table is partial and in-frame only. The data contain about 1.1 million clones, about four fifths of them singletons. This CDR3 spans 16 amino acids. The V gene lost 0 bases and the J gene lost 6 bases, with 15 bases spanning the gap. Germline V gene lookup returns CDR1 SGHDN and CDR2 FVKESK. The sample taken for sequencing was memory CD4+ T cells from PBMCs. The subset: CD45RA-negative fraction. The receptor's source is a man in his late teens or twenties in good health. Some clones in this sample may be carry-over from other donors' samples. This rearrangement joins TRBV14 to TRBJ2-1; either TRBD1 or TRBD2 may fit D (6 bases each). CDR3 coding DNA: TGTGCCAGCAGCCAAGATAGGGGGGATTCACGCAATGAGCAGTTCTTC. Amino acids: CASSQDRGDSRNEQFF.